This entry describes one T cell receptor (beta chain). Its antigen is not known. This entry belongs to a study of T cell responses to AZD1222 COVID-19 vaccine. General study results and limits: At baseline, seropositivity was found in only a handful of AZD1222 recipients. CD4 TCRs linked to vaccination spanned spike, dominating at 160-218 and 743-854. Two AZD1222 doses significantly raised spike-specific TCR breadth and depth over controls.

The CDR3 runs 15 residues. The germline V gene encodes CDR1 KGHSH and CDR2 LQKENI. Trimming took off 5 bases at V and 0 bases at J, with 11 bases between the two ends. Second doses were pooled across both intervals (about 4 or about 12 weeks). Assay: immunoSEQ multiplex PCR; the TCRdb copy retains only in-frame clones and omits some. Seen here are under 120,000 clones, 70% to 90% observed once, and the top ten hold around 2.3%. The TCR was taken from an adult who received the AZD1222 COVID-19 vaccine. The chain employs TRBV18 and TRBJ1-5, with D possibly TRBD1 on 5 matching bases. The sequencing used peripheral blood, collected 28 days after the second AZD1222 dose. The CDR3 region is CASSTGPLSNQPQHF. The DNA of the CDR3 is TGTGCCAGCTCAACAGGACCCCTTAGCAATCAGCCCCAGCATTTT.